This T cell receptor beta chain was identified during a study of T cell responses to AZD1222 COVID-19 vaccine. Points from the study as a whole: Unmutated variant regions are reportedly the target of nearly half of TCRs that are spike-specific. Spike was spanned by vaccine-associated CD4 TCRs, with dominance at 160-218 and 743-854. Possibly, clonal diversity was underestimated; donors were largely white British and included more females.

A word on this clone: Its antigen is not identified.

Germline V lookup: CDR1 SGHRS, CDR2 YFSETQ. The CDR3 is made up of 13 amino acids. V was pared by 4 bases and J by 5 bases, with 10 bases between. The data were produced by immunoSEQ multiplex PCR, yet TCRdb's version contains in-frame clones alone and is incomplete. The sample has 150,000 or so clones; roughly 90% are singletons. Combined were second doses at about 4 or about 12 weeks. The sample was peripheral blood, taken 28 days after the second AZD1222 dose. The chain recombines TRBV5-1 with TRBJ1-5, with D possibly being TRBD1 (6 bases). The sequence derives from an adult who received the AZD1222 COVID-19 vaccine. CDR3 amino acids: CASSEDSYQPQHF. The CDR3 nucleotides read TGCGCCAGCAGCGAGGACAGTTATCAGCCCCAGCATTTT. Together with reference TRBV5-1 and TRBJ1-5, the CDR3 gives the full variable domain: KAGVTQTPRYLIKTRGQQVTLSCSPISGHRSVSWYQQTPGQGLQFLFEYFSETQRNKGNFPGRFSGRQFSNSRSEMNVSTLELGDSALYLCASSEDSYQPQHFGDGTRLSIL.